This T cell receptor (beta chain) came from a study of human T cells and chemical hapten exposure. TCRdb processed the RACE reads anew with MiXCR; each CDR3 protein has one entry. Among tens of thousands of distinct CDR3 sequences listed, 9.9% were seen once. CDR1 is MDHEN, CDR2 SYDVKM, per germline. The CDR3 loop spans 12 amino acids. Trimming stripped 3 bases from V and 8 bases from J, with 10 bases between. Time point defined: patch test 3, about 24 weeks after DPC sensitization. The treatment is: therapeutic diphenylcyclopropenone sensitization with weekly scalp DPC. The TCR was taken from a woman aged 40 to 49 with alopecia areata. Some clones in this sample may be carry-over from other donors' samples. The sequencing here drew on whole blood, taken in connection with sensitization to the hapten diphenylcyclopropenone (DPC). The rearrangement uses TRBV28 and TRBJ1-1, with D possibly being TRBD1 (5 bases). The DNA of the CDR3 is TGTGCCAGCAGTTTGGGAGACAGCGAAGCTTTCTTT. It encodes CASSLGDSEAFF.